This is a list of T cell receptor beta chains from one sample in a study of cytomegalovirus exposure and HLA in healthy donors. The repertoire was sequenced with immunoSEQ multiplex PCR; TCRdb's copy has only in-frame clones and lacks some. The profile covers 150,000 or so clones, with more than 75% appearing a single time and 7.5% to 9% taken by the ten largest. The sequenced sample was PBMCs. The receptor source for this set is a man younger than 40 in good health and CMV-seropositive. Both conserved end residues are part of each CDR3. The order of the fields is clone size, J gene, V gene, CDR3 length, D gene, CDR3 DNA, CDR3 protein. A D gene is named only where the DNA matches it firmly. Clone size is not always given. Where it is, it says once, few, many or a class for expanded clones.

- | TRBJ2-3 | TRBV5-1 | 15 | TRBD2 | TGCGCCAGCAGCCGGGGACTAGCTAACACAGATACGCAGTATTTT | CASSRGLANTDTQYF
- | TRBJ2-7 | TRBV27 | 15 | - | TGTGCCAGCAGTTTATTTCCAGGGGACCTCGACGAGCAGTACTTC | CASSLFPGDLDEQYF
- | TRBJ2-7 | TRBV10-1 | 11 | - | TGCGCCAGCGGGGACGACAGGACCTGGTACTTC | CASGDDRTWYF
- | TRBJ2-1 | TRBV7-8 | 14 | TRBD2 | TGTGCCAGCAGCCTAAGACTAGCGGAGAGGGGGCAGTTCTTC | CASSLRLAERGQFF
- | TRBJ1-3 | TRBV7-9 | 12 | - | TGTGCCTCCGCTGTAGCTGGAAACACCATATATTTT | CASAVAGNTIYF
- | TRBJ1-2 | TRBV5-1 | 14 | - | TGCGCCAGCAGCTTGCCGGGTCCTGGTTATGGCTACACCTTC | CASSLPGPGYGYTF
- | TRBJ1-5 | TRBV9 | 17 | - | TGTGCCAGCAGCGTAGAGCCGGGGATTTATAGCAATCAGCCCCAGCATTTT | CASSVEPGIYSNQPQHF
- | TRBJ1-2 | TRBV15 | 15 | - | TGTGCCACCAGCAGCCCGAGGGGAGGTAACTATGGCTACACCTTC | CATSSPRGGNYGYTF
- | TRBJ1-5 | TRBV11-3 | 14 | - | TGTGCCAGCAGCGCCGACAGTGGAGTCTCGTCCCAGCATTTT | CASSADSGVSSQHF
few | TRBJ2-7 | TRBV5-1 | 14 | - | TGCGCCAGCAGCTTGGGTCAGGACTACTACGAGCAGTACTTC | CASSLGQDYYEQYF
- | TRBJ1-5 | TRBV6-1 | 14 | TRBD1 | TGTGCCAGCATCGGGACAGGGGGCAATCAGCCCCAGCATTTT | CASIGTGGNQPQHF
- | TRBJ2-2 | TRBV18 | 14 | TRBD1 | TGTGCCAGCTCAGCTACAGGGGTTACCGGGGAGCTGTTTTTT | CASSATGVTGELFF
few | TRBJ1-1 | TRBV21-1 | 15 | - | TGTGCCAGCACCACGCTCCAGGGTAAGAACACTGAAGCTTTCTTT | CASTTLQGKNTEAFF
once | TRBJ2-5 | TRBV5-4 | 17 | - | TGTGCCAGCAGCGGGGCCGACAGGGAGGTATATTCGGAGACCCAGTACTTC | CASSGADREVYSETQYF
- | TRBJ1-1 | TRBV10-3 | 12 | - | TGTGCCATGGGCAACCTGAACACTGAAGCTTTCTTT | CAMGNLNTEAFF
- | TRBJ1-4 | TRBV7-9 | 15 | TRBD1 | TGTGCCAGCAGCTTGACAGGGGGCTCTAATGAAAAACTGTTTTTT | CASSLTGGSNEKLFF
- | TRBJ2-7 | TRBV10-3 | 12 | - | TGTGCCATCAGTGACAGGGACTACGAGCAGTACTTC | CAISDRDYEQYF
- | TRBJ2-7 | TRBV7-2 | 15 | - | TGTGCCAGCAGCTTAGCTGGGCTATCCCCCTACGAGCAGTACTTC | CASSLAGLSPYEQYF
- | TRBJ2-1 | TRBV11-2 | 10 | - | TGTGCCAGCAGCTTACTTGAGCAGTTCTTC | CASSLLEQFF
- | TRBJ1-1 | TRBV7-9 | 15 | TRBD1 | TGTGCCAGCAGCATATCTAATACAGGGGACACTGAAGCTTTCTTT | CASSISNTGDTEAFF
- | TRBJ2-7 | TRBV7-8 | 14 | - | TGTGCCAGCAGCTCCCAGGGACTTTCCTACGAGCAGTACTTC | CASSSQGLSYEQYF
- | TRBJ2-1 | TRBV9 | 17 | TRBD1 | TGTGCCAGCAGCCCCCGACACGGGACAGGCATACACAATGAGCAGTTCTTC | CASSPRHGTGIHNEQFF
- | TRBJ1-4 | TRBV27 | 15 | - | TGTGCCAGCAGTTTATCTTCAGCAACTAATGAAAAACTGTTTTTT | CASSLSSATNEKLFF
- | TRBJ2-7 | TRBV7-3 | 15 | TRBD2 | TGTGCCAGCAGCAAAGTAGCGGGCGCCTCCTACGAGCAGTACTTC | CASSKVAGASYEQYF
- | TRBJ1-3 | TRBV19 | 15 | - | TGTGCCAGTAGTCCCAGGCGGGGGCTGGGAAACACCATATATTTT | CASSPRRGLGNTIYF
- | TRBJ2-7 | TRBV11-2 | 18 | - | TGTGCCAGCAGCTTCCCCATGCGCTCGGGACACCCCTCCTACGAGCAGTACTTC | CASSFPMRSGHPSYEQYF